This section outlines one TCR beta chain sequence together with its context. Sequenced by immunoSEQ multiplex PCR; TCRdb stores in-frame clones only, minus some. The table shows about 130,000 clones, with around nine tenths occurring only once. CDR1 LGHNA and CDR2 YNFKEQ come from the germline V gene. V dropped 4 bases and J dropped 4 bases, with 19 bases sitting between them. This CDR3 region has 16 residues. The sample comes from a study of blood T cell repertoires in COVID-19. The sequence came from a man aged 55 to 69 with active or convalescent COVID-19. The chain has TRBV4-2 and TRBJ2-5; possibly TRBD2 for D (6 bases). The specimen sequenced was peripheral blood. The CDR3 DNA is TGTGCCAGCAGCCCCTCGGGTTCTGTGGGGGGAGAGACCCAGTACTTC. This codes for CASSPSGSVGGETQYF.